A single sample gave rise to the 21 T cell receptor beta chains below, sequenced in a study of OX40 agonist ivuxolimab in advanced cancers. Sequenced by immunoSEQ multiplex PCR; TCRdb stores in-frame clones only, minus some. This sample yields approximately 58,000 clones, of which more than 85% are seen a single time; roughly 12% belongs to the top ten. Sequencing used CD4+ or CD8+ T cells sorted from blood, obtained in a trial of the OX40 agonist ivuxolimab. The receptors shown here come from an adult with an advanced solid tumor such as melanoma, head and neck, liver or kidney cancer.

The chain combines TRBV19 with TRBJ2-3, with D hard to call. The CDR3 consists of 14 residues. Trimming pared 0 bases from V and 6 bases from J, leaving 10 bases between. CDR1 and CDR2 from the germline V gene are LNHDA and SQIVND (reference sequence). CDR3: CASSIEVVADTQYF. Here the CDR3 DNA reads TGTGCCAGTAGTATAGAGGTAGTCGCGGATACGCAGTATTTT.

This clone appeared a single time. The rearrangement links TRBV19 to TRBJ2-1; no clear D. Per the germline V gene, CDR1 is LNHDA and CDR2 is SQIVND (reference sequence). Trimming left V 3 bases short and J 6 bases short, with 15 bases between. This CDR3 spans 15 amino acids. For the CDR3, the DNA is TGTGCCAGTAGTATCGAGCGAGATACAGCCAATGAGCAGTTCTTC. Its protein product is CASSIERDTANEQFF.

V usage is TRBV28 and J usage is TRBJ1-1; D perhaps matches TRBD1 (5 bases). Germline CDR1 reads MDHEN; CDR2 reads SYDVKM. The V gene lost 4 bases and the J gene lost 1 base, with 28 bases spanning the gap. The length of the CDR3 is 20 residues. Here the CDR3 reads CASSSYEPRDPYGQNTEAFF. As DNA, the CDR3 is TGTGCCAGCAGTTCCTACGAACCCCGGGACCCCTACGGGCAGAACACTGAAGCTTTCTTT.

The rearrangement links TRBV15 to TRBJ2-5; TRBD1 matches at 7 bases. The V gene's germline CDR1 is LNHNV and CDR2 YYDKDF (reference sequence). The CDR3 is made up of 16 amino acids. J was trimmed by 5 bases and V by 1 base; bases with no gene match: 10. The CDR3 is CATSRVLVQGVETQYF. The CDR3, as DNA: TGTGCCACCAGCAGAGTGCTTGTGCAGGGGGTGGAGACCCAGTACTTC.

This sequence joins TRBV4-3 and TRBJ1-1, with D tentatively TRBD1 (6 bases). CDR3 size: 15 residues. Trimming left V 1 base short and J 1 base short, with 10 bases between. CDR1 LGHNA and CDR2 YSLEER come from the germline V gene. CDR3 nucleotide sequence: TGCGCCAGCAGCCAAGGTTCCAGGGGGAACACTGAAGCTTTCTTT. Translated, it gives CASSQGSRGNTEAFF.

The chain combines TRBV4-1 with TRBJ2-1; D call uncertain. V was cut by 0 bases and J by 4 bases, with 10 bases left in between. Germline V lookup: CDR1 MGHRA, CDR2 YSYEKL. CDR3 length equals 15 residues. CDR3 nucleotide sequence: TGCGCCAGCAGCCAAGAGGCAGACCAATACAATGAGCAGTTCTTC. This gives the protein CASSQEADQYNEQFF.

The chain recombines TRBV7-9 with TRBJ2-2; D might be TRBD2 (6 bases). The CDR3 has 15 amino acids. Between the trimmed V and J ends, which lost 1 base and 4 bases, there was a span of 10 bases. Germline CDR1 reads SEHNR; CDR2 reads FQNEAQ (reference sequence). The CDR3 reads CASSLVGGITGELFF. In nucleotides, the CDR3 is TGTGCCAGCAGCTTAGTAGGAGGGATCACCGGGGAGCTGTTTTTT.

CDR3 bases: TGTGCCAGCAGCCCCCCAGGGGGTGGTGGGGAGCTGTTTTTT. It encodes CASSPPGGGGELFF. The V call is TRBV9, the J call TRBJ2-2, with TRBD1 matching 7 bases. J was trimmed by 8 bases and V by 4 bases; bases with no gene match: 8. The CDR3 loop spans 14 amino acids. Germline V gene lookup returns CDR1 SGDLS and CDR2 YYNGEE.

The V and J genes are TRBV5-6 and TRBJ2-2; TRBD2 matches at 11 bases. Trimming took 0 bases from V and 6 from J; bases not matched to a gene: 1. This CDR3 contains 15 residues. Germline-derived CDR1 and CDR2 are SGHDT and YYEEEE. The CDR3 spells CASSLGLAGSGELFF. DNA for the CDR3: TGTGCCAGCAGCTTGGGACTAGCGGGATCCGGGGAGCTGTTTTTT.

The chain couples TRBV5-1 to TRBJ1-3; D ambiguous. The germline V gene has CDR1 SGHRS and CDR2 YFSETQ. The V end was cut by 0 bases, the J end by 0 bases, with 10 bases between. This CDR3 has 16 residues. CDR3 coding DNA: TGCGCCAGCAGCTTGGAACGGGCGTCCTCTGGAAACACCATATATTTT. Translating gives CASSLERASSGNTIYF.

The chain links TRBV15 to TRBJ1-1; unclear D gene. V dropped 5 bases and J dropped 1 base, with 5 bases sitting between them. The CDR3 is 12 amino acids. The V gene's germline CDR1 is LNHNV and CDR2 YYDKDF (reference sequence). For the CDR3, the DNA is TGTGCCACCAGCCCGGGGAACACTGAAGCTTTCTTT. Translating gives CATSPGNTEAFF.

J is TRBJ2-7 and V is TRBV29-1, with TRBD2 matching 12 bases. This CDR3 is 15 amino acids long. V trimming: 1 base; J trimming: 3 bases; junction bases outside the gene matches: 4. Germline V gene data show CDR1 as SQVTM and CDR2 as ANQGSEA. The CDR3 region has the DNA TGCAGCGTTGAAGGGGGGACTAGCGGGTTCTACGAGCAGTACTTC. It encodes CSVEGGTSGFYEQYF.

The genes are TRBV4-1 and TRBJ2-1; D is perhaps TRBD2 (5 bases). Germline CDR1 MGHRA, CDR2 YSYEKL. The V gene lost 10 bases and the J gene lost 5 bases, with 18 bases spanning the gap. This CDR3 has 14 residues. The CDR3 loop is CATSGLPEDNEQFF. The CDR3 coding sequence is TGCGCCACCTCCGGACTCCCCGAGGACAATGAGCAGTTCTTC.

The chain employs TRBV14 and TRBJ2-5, with 7 positions matching TRBD2. Unmatched junction bases numbered 9, after V lost 3 bases and J lost 5 bases. This CDR3 is 15 amino acids long. Germline V gene data show CDR1 as SGHDN and CDR2 as FVKESK. The CDR3 coding sequence is TGTGCCAGCAGCCATCTCGGACTAGTAGCGGAGACCCAGTACTTC. Translation gives CASSHLGLVAETQYF.

V and J are TRBV6-4 and TRBJ2-4; weak D call: TRBD2 (5 bases). V was cut by 2 bases and J by 9 bases, with 11 bases left in between. From germline, CDR1 is MRHNA and CDR2 SNTAGT. The CDR3 extends over 13 amino acids. The CDR3 DNA follows: TGTGCCAGCAGTGACAGGGAGCATAGCATTCAGTACTTC. Protein sequence: CASSDREHSIQYF.

This clone was found once. The chain carries TRBV19 and TRBJ2-1, with TRBD1 identical over 8 bases. Germline CDR1 is LNHDA and CDR2 is SQIVND (reference sequence). The CDR3 extends over 12 amino acids. V lost 8 bases, J lost 9 bases, and 6 bases stayed unmatched. CDR3 protein: CASRTGLGEQFF. CDR3 sequence (DNA): TGTGCCAGTCGGACAGGGTTGGGTGAGCAGTTCTTC.

In its sample, this clone was seen once. This sequence joins TRBV12-5 and TRBJ2-7, with no clear D. CDR3 length equals 13 residues. Germline assignment: CDR1 LGHNT and CDR2 FRNRAP. The V end was cut by 0 bases, the J end by 7 bases, with 10 bases between. The CDR3 reads CASGLVPTGEQYF. The CDR3 DNA sequence: TGTGCTAGTGGTTTGGTACCCACTGGGGAGCAGTACTTC.

This clone was seen once. The gene calls are TRBV19 and TRBJ2-3; no firm D call. The CDR3 is 13 residues long. From germline, CDR1 is LNHDA and CDR2 SQIVND (reference sequence). Trimming shortened V by 3 bases and J by 2 bases, and 6 bases separated the two germline ends. CDR3 nucleotide sequence: TGTGCCAGTAGTATCAAGAACACAGATACGCAGTATTTT. Residues: CASSIKNTDTQYF.

The chain joins TRBV5-3 to TRBJ2-7; TRBD2 aligns across 10 bases. TRBV5-3 has ORF status, its function being uncertain. The junction had 6 bases not matched to a gene; V was cut back by 0 bases and J by 0 bases. The length of the CDR3 is 17 residues. CDR3 sequence: CARSLETSGLSSYEQYF. The CDR3 DNA follows: TGTGCCAGAAGCTTGGAGACTAGCGGGCTGAGCTCCTACGAGCAGTACTTC.

DNA for the CDR3: TGTGCCAGCAGCGGACGGTCGGGGCTATCATCCTACAATGAGCAGTTCTTC. Translation gives CASSGRSGLSSYNEQFF. The rearrangement joins TRBV21-1 to TRBJ2-1. TRBV21-1 is noted as a pseudogene. The CDR3 length is 17 residues.

The rearrangement uses TRBV15 and TRBJ2-3; D perhaps matches TRBD2 (6 bases). Trimming cost V 5 bases and J 0 bases, with 21 bases left between them. Looked up from germline, CDR1 is LNHNV and CDR2 is YYDKDF (reference sequence). The CDR3 sequence is 18 residues long. The CDR3 loop is CATSSTVAASASTDTQYF. Written as DNA, the CDR3 is TGTGCCACCAGCTCAACGGTGGCGGCTAGCGCAAGCACAGATACGCAGTATTTT. Complete variable domain (other parts from reference TRBV15 and TRBJ2-3): DAMVIQNPRYQVTQFGKPVTLSCSQTLNHNVMYWYQQKSSQAPKLLFHYYDKDFNNEADTPDNFQSRRPNTSFCFLDIRSPGLGDTAMYLCATSSTVAASASTDTQYFGPGTRLTVL.